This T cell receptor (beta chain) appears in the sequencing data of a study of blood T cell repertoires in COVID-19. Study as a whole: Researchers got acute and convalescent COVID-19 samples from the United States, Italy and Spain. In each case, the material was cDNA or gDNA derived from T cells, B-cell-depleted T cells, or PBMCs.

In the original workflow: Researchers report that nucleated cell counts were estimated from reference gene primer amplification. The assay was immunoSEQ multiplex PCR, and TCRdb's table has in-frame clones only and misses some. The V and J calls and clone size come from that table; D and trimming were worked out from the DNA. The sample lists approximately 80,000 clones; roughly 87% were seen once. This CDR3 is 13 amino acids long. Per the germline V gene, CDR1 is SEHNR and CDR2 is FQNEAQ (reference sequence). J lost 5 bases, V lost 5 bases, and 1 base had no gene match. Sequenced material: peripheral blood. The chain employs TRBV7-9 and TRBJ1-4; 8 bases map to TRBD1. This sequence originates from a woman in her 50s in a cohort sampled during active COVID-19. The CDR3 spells CASSRTGNEKLFF. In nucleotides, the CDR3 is TGTGCCAGCAGCCGGACAGGGAATGAAAAACTGTTTTTT.